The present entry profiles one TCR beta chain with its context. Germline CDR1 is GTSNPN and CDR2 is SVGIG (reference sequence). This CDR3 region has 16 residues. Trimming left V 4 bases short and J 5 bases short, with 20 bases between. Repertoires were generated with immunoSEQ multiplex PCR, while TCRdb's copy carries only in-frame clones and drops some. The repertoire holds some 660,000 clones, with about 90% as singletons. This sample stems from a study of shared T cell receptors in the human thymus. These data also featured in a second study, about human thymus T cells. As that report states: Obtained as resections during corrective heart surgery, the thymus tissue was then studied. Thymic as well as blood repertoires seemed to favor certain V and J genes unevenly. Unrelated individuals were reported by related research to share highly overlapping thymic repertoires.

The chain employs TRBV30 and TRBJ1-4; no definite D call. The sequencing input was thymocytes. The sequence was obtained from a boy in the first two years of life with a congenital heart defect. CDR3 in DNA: TGTGCCTGGAATAAACCGCCGGCAGTCGGGAATGAAAAACTGTTTTTT. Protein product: CAWNKPPAVGNEKLFF.